This T cell receptor beta chain was captured by sequencing in a study of T cell repertoires in cytomegalovirus infection. On the study more broadly: Public TCR beta signatures were indicative of both CMV infection and a matching HLA type.

The CDR3 runs to 18 residues. Germline V CDR1 and CDR2: LNHNV, YYDKDF (reference sequence). V was pared by 5 bases and J by 0 bases, with 17 bases between. A single record per CDR3 protein comes from TCRdb applying MiXCR to the reads. The profile covers more than 350,000 distinct CDR3 sequences, with 31% appearing a single time and 12% to 15% taken by the ten largest. This clonotype has more than one count but fewer than ten. Sequences were obtained from PBMCs. The genes are TRBV15 and TRBJ1-6, with D unresolved. This clonotype originated in a human donor in good health (CMV status not recorded). Some clones in this sample may be carry-over from other donors' samples. Written as DNA, the CDR3 is TGTGCCACCAGCGGGGAGATGACCCTGAGCTCCTATAATTCACCCCTCCACTTT. This gives the protein CATSGEMTLSSYNSPLHF. Combining the CDR3 with reference TRBV15 and TRBJ1-6 gives the whole variable domain DAMVIQNPRYQVTQFGKPVTLSCSQTLNHNVMYWYQQKSSQAPKLLFHYYDKDFNNEADTPDNFQSRRPNTSFCFLDIRSPGLGDTAMYLCATSGEMTLSSYNSPLHFGNGTRLTVT.